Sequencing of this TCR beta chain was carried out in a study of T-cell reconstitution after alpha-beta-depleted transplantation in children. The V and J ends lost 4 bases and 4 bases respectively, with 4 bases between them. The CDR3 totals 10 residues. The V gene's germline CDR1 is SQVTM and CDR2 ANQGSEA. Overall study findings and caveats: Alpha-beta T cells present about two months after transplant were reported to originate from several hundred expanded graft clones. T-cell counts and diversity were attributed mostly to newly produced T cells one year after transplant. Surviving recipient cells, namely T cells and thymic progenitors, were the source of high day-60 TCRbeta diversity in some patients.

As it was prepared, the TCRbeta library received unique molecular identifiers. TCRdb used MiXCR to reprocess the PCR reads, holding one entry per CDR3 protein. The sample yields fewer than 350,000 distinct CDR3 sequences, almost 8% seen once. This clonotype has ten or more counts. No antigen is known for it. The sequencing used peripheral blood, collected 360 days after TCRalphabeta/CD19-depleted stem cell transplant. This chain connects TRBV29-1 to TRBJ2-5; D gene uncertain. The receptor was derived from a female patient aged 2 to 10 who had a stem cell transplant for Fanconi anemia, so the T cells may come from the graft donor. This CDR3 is CSVAGETQYF. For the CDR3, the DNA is TGCAGCGTTGCTGGAGAGACCCAGTACTTC.